This T cell receptor (beta chain) was documented in a study of blood T cells in healthy people across ages. Trimming removed 0 bases at V and 3 bases at J, with 6 bases between. There are 13 residues in the CDR3. Germline CDR1 reads MNHNS; CDR2 reads SASEGT. For the second PCR, which ran for about 7 to 11 cycles, a sample-barcoded 5' primer and a J-beta primer mix were used. TCRdb re-called the 5' RACE reads with MiXCR, one entry per CDR3 protein. The sample lists approximately 1.5 million distinct CDR3 sequences, almost 35% occurring once. The receptor was derived from a woman aged 30 to 39 in good health. Sequenced: blood. The V and J genes are TRBV6-1 and TRBJ2-7; D is uncertain. The CDR3 sequence: CASSEAILYEQYF. Written as DNA, the CDR3 is TGTGCCAGCAGTGAAGCGATCCTCTACGAGCAGTACTTC.